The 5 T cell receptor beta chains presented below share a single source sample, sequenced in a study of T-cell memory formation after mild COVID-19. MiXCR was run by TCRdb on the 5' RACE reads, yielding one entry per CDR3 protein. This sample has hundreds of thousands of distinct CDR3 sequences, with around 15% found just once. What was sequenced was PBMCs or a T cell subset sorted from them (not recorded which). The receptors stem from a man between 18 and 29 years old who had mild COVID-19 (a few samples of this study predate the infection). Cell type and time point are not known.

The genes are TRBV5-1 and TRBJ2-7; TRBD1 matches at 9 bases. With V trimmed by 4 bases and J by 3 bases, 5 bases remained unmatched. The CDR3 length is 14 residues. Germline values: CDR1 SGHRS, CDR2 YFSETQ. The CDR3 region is CASSLRDRVYEQYF. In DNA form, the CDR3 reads TGCGCCAGCAGCCTCCGGGACAGGGTCTACGAGCAGTACTTC.

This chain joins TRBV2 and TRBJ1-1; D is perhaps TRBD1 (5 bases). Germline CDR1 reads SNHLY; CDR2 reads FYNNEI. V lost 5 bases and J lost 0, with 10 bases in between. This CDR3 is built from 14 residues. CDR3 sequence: CASSREGVNTEAFF. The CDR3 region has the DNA TGTGCCAGCAGTAGAGAAGGGGTGAACACTGAAGCTTTCTTT.

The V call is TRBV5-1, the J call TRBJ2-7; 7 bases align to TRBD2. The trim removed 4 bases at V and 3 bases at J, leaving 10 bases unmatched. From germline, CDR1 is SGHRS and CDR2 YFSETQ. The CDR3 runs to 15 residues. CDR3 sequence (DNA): TGCGCCAGCAGCAGCTTGGGAGGGCTGATCTACGAGCAGTACTTC. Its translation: CASSSLGGLIYEQYF.

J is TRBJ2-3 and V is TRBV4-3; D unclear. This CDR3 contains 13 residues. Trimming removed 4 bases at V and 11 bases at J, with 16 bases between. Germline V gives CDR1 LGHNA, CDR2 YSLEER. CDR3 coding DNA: TGCGCCAGCAGCCCGGGTTCACGTTCACAGCAGTATTTT. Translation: CASSPGSRSQQYF.

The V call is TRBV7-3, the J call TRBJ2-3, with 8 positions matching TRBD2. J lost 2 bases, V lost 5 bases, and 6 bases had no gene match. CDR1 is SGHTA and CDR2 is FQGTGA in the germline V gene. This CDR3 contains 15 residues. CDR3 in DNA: TGTGCCAGCAGCATGAGCGGGGGAGTCACAGATACGCAGTATTTT. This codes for CASSMSGGVTDTQYF.